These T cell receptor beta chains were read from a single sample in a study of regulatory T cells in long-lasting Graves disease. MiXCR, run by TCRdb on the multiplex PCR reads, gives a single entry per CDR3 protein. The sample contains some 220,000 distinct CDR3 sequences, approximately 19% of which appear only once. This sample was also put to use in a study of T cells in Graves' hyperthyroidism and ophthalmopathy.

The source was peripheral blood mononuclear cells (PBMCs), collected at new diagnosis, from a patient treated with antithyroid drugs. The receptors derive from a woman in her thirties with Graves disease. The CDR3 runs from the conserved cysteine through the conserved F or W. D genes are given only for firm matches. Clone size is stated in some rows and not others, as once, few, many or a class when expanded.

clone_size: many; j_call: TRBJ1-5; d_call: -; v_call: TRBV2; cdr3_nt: TGTGCCAGCAGTGAACCGGGCAGGGTGGGCAATCAGCCCCAGCATTTT; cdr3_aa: CASSEPGRVGNQPQHF
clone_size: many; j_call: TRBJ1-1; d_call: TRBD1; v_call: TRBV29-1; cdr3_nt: TGCAGCGTTGAAGAAATGGGGCAGGGGGGACTGAACACTGAAGCTTTCTTT; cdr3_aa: CSVEEMGQGGLNTEAFF
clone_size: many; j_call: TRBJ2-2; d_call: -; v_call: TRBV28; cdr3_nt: TGTGCCAGCAGTTTTCGGCTCACCGGGGAGCTGTTTTTT; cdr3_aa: CASSFRLTGELFF
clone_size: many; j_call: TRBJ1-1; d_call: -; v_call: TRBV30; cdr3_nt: TGTGCCTGGAGTTACACTAGAAACATGAACACTGAAGCTTTCTTT; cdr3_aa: CAWSYTRNMNTEAFF
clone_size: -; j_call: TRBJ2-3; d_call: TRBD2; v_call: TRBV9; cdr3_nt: TGTGCCAGCAGCGTAGCTGGTAGCGGGAGGCGAGATACGCAGTATTTT; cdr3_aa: CASSVAGSGRRDTQYF
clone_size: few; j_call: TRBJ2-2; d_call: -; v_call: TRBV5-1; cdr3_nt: TGCGCCAGCAGCAAGGGGGTTACCGGGGAGCTGTTTTTT; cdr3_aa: CASSKGVTGELFF
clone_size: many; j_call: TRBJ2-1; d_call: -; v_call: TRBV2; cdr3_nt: TGTGCCAGCAGATATATCAGGGTGATACCCTACAATGAGCAGTTCTTC; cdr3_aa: CASRYIRVIPYNEQFF
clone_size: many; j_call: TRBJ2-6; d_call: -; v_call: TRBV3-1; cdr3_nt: TGTGCCAGCAGCTCAGCAGGGTTAGGGGCCAACGTCCTGACTTTC; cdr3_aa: CASSSAGLGANVLTF
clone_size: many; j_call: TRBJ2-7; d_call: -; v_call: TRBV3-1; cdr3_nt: TGTGCCAGCAGCCAGGTAGACGGGGCCGAGCAGTACTTC; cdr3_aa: CASSQVDGAEQYF
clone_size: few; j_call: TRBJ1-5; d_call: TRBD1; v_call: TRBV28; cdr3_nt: TGTGCCAGCAGTTTAAGGGACAGGGGTGCTCAGCCCCAGCATTTT; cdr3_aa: CASSLRDRGAQPQHF
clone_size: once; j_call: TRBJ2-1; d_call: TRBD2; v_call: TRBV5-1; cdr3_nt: TGCGCCAGCAGGAGCGGGAGGGGCTACAATGAGCAGTTCTTC; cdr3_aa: CASRSGRGYNEQFF
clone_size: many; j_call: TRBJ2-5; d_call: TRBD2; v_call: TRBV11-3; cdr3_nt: TGTGCCAGCAGCCCCGGGACTAGAGGCGGCCAAGAGACCCAGTACTTC; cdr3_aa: CASSPGTRGGQETQYF
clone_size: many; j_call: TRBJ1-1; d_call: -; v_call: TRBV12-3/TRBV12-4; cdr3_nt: TGTGCCAGCAGTCCCCGGGGCATGAACACTGAAGCTTTCTTT; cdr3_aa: CASSPRGMNTEAFF
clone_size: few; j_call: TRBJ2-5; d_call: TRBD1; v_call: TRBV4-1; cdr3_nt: TGCGCCAGCAGCAGTACCCCGGGACAGGGGGGAGAGACCCAGTACTTC; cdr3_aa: CASSSTPGQGGETQYF
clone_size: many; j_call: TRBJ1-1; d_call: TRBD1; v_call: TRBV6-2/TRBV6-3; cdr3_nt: TGTGCCAGCAGTTTGCGGACAGGGGACACTGAAGCTTTCTTT; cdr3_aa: CASSLRTGDTEAFF
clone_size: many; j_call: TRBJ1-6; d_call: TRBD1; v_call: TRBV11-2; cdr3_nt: TGTGCCAGCAGCCAAACACCAGGGGGCGATCCCCTCCACTTT; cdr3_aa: CASSQTPGGDPLHF
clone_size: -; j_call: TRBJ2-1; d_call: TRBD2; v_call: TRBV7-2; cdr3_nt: TGTGCCAGCAGCCGAACTTGGACTAGCGGGAGAGCCAGCCTCCATGAGCAGTTCTTC; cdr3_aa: CASSRTWTSGRASLHEQFF
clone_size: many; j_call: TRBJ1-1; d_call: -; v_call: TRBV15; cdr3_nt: TGTGCCATCGGTGCAGGGGCGAACACTGAAGCTTTCTTT; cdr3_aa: CAIGAGANTEAFF
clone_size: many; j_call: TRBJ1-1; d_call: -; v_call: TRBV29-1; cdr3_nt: TGCAGCGTTGGGTTAGGGGGCACTGAAGCTTTCTTT; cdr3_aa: CSVGLGGTEAFF
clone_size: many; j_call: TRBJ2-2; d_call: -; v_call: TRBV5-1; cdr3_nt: TGCGCCAGCAGCTTACAGGTTGGCACCGGGGAGCTGTTTTTT; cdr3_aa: CASSLQVGTGELFF
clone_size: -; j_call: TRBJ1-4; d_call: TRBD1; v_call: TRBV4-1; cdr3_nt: TGCGCCAGCAGCCAAGCGACAGGGACTAATGAAAAACTGTTTTTT; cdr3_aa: CASSQATGTNEKLFF
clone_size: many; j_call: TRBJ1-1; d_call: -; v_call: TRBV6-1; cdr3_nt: TGTGCCATCAGAACCCAGGGGTTGAACACTGAAGCTTTCTTT; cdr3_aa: CAIRTQGLNTEAFF
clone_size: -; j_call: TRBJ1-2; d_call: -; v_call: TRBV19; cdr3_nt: TGTGCCAGTAGTATAGAGGCGGCCTGGAACTATGGCTACACCTTC; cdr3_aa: CASSIEAAWNYGYTF
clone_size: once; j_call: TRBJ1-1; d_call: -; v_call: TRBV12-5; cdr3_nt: TGTGCTAGTGGCACCAACCGGGGGACCGCTTTCTTT; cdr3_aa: CASGTNRGTAFF
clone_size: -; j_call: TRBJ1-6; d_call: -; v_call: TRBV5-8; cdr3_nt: TGTGCCAGCACCCTTCAACCTGGACGCAGTTCACCCCTCCACTTT; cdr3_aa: CASTLQPGRSSPLHF
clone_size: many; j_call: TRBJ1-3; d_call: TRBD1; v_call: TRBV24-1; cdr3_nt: TGTGCCACCAGTGATTGGGACAGGGCCTCTGGAAACACCATATATTTT; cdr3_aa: CATSDWDRASGNTIYF
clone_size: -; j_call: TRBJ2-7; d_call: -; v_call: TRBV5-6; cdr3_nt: TGTGCCAGCAGCTTGGCTGCCTACGAGCATTACTTC; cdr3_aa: CASSLAAYEHYF
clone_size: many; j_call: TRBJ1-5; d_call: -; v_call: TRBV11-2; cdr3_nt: TGTGCCAGCAGCCTGCTCTGGGGAAGCAATCAGCCCCAGCATTTT; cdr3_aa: CASSLLWGSNQPQHF
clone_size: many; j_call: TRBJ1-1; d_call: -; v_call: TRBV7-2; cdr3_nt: TGTGCCAGCAGCTCTACTCTATTGAACACTGAAGCTTTCTTT; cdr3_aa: CASSSTLLNTEAFF
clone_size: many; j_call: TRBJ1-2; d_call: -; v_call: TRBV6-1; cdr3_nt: TGTGCCAGCAGTCCCACAGATTTAGGCTATGGCTACACCTTC; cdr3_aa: CASSPTDLGYGYTF